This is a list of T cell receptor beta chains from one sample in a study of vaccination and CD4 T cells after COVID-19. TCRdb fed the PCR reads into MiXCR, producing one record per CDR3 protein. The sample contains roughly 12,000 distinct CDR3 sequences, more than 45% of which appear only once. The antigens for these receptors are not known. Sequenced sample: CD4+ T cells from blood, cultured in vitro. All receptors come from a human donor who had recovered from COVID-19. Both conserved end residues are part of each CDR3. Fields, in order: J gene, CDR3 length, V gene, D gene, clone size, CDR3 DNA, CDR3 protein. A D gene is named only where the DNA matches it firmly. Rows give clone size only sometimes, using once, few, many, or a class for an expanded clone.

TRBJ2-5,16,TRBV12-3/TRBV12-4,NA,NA,TGTGCCAGCAGTTTTTGGAGTACGCCCAGGCAAGAGACCCAGTACTTC,CASSFWSTPRQETQYF
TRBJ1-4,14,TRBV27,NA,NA,TGTGCCAGCAGTTTACGGGGGACTAATGAAAAACTGTTTTTT,CASSLRGTNEKLFF
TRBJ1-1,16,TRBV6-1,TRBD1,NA,TGTGCCAGCAGGTCGACAGGGTTCGGGGTCGACACTGAAGCTTTCTTT,CASRSTGFGVDTEAFF
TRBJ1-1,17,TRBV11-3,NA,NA,TGTGCCAGCAGCACCTTACCAACGGGACACAAAAACACTGAAGCTTTCTTT,CASSTLPTGHKNTEAFF
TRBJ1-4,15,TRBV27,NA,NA,TGTGCCAGCAGTTTATCGGGGGGCAGTGGGGAAAAACTGTTTTTT,CASSLSGGSGEKLFF
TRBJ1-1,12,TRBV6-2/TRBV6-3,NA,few,TGTGCCAGCAGATGGAGTGACACTGAAGCTTTCTTT,CASRWSDTEAFF
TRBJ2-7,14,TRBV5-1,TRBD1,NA,TGCGCCAGCAGCCTACGACAGGGACCCTACGAGCAGTACTTC,CASSLRQGPYEQYF
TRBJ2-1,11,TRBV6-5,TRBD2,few,TGTGCCAGCAGTTCGCGGGGGATACAGTTCTTC,CASSSRGIQFF
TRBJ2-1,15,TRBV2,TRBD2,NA,TGTGCCAGCAAAAATGGACTAGCGGGGTACAATGAGCAGTTCTTC,CASKNGLAGYNEQFF
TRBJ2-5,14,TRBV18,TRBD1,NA,TGTGCCAGCTCACCTACGGGACAGCAAGAGACCCAGTACTTC,CASSPTGQQETQYF
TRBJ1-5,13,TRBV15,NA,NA,TGTGCCACCAGCACCAGAAGCAATCAGCCCCAGCATTTT,CATSTRSNQPQHF
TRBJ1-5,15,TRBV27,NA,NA,TGTGCCAGCTCCCGGGACCCTTATAGCAATCAGCCCCAGCATTTT,CASSRDPYSNQPQHF
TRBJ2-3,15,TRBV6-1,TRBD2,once,TGTGCCAGCAGTCTGACGGGAGGGCGGCCAGATACGCAGTATTTT,CASSLTGGRPDTQYF
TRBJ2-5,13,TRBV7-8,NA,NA,TGTGCCAGCAGCCCAGGGACGAGGGAGACCCAGTACTTC,CASSPGTRETQYF
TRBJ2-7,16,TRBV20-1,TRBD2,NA,TGCAGTGCTAGGGGGACTAGCGGGAGGGCCGGGTACGAGCAGTACTTC,CSARGTSGRAGYEQYF
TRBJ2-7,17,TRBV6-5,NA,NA,TGTGCCAGCAGTTACTCGAAGCTGGGGGGGGCCTTTTACGAGCAGTACTTC,CASSYSKLGGAFYEQYF
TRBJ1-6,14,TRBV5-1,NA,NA,TGCGCCAGCAGCTGGTGGGGGGGTAATTCACCCCTCCACTTT,CASSWWGGNSPLHF
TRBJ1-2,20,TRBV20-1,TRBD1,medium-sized,TGCAGTGCTAGTTACCCCCCGAAGCCAGAGACAGGGATGAATACGGACGGCTACACCTTC,CSASYPPKPETGMNTDGYTF
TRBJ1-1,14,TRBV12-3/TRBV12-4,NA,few,TGTGCCAGCAGTTTTATAGCGGGGAACACTGAAGCTTTCTTT,CASSFIAGNTEAFF
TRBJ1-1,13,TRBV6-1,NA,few,TGTGCCAGCAGCCGCTCCGGTGTCACTGAAGCTTTCTTT,CASSRSGVTEAFF
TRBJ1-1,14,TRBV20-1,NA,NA,TGCAGTGCTAGCAACGGGGGCCTAAACACTGAAGCTTTCTTT,CSASNGGLNTEAFF
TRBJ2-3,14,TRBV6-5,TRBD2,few,TGTGCCAGCAGTTTAAAGGGACTAGCAGATACGCAGTATTTT,CASSLKGLADTQYF
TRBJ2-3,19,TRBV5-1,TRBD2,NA,TGCGCCAGCAGCGCATCCGGGACTAGCGGGGTGACTGACACAGATACGCAGTATTTT,CASSASGTSGVTDTDTQYF
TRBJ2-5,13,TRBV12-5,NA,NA,TGTGCTAGTGGTTTGGCACTAGGGGAGACCCAGTACTTC,CASGLALGETQYF
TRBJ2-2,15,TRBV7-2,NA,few,TGTGCCAGCAGCTTTCGGGACCCAAACACCGGGGAGCTGTTTTTT,CASSFRDPNTGELFF
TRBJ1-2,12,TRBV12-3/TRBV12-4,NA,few,TGTGCCAGCAGTTTTTCTAACTATGGCTACACCTTC,CASSFSNYGYTF
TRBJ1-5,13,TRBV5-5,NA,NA,TGTGCCAGCAGCTTAGAGGGTGGACAGCCCCAGCATTTT,CASSLEGGQPQHF
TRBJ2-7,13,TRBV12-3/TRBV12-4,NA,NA,TGTGCCAGCAGTGGGACGGACCACTACGAGCAGTACTTC,CASSGTDHYEQYF
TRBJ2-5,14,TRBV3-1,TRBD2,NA,TGTGCCAGCAGCCAAGGGGGAGGGAGAGAGACCCAGTACTTC,CASSQGGGRETQYF
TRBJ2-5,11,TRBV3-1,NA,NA,TGTGCCAGCAGCCAAGTGACAGCCCCGTACTTC,CASSQVTAPYF
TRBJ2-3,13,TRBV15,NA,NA,TGTGCCACCAGCAGCGAAGTAGCGGATACGCAGTATTTT,CATSSEVADTQYF
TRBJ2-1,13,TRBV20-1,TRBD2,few,TGCAGTGCCCCCGGACTAGGGTACAATGAGCAGTTCTTC,CSAPGLGYNEQFF
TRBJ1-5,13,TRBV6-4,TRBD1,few,TGTGCCAGCAGTCAGGGGGCGAATCAGCCCCAGCATTTT,CASSQGANQPQHF